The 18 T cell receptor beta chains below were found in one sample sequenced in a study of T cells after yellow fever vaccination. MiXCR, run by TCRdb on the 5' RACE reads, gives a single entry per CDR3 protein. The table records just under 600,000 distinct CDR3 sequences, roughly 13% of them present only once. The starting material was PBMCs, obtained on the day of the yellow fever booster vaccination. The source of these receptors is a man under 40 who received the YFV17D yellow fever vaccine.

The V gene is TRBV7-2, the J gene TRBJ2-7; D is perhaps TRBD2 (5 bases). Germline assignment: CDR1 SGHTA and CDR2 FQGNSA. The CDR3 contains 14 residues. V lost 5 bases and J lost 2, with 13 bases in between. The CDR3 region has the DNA TGTGCCAGCAGCAGATTGCTAGCTCCCTACGAGCAGTACTTC. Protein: CASSRLLAPYEQYF.

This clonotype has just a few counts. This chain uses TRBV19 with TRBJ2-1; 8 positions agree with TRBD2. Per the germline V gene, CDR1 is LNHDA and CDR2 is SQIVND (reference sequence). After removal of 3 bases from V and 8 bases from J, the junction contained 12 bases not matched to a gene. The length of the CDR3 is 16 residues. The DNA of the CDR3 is TGTGCCAGTAGTATCAGACGGGAGGGTCTAAGGGATGAGCAGTTCTTC. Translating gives CASSIRREGLRDEQFF.

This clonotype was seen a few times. The CDR3 reads CATHGQGDYGYTF. CDR3 coding DNA: TGTGCCACCCATGGACAGGGAGACTATGGCTACACCTTC. This rearrangement joins TRBV12-3 or TRBV12-4 to TRBJ1-2; 8 bases align to TRBD1. This CDR3 region has 13 residues. Trimming removed 10 bases from V and 3 bases from J; junction bases left unmatched: 7.

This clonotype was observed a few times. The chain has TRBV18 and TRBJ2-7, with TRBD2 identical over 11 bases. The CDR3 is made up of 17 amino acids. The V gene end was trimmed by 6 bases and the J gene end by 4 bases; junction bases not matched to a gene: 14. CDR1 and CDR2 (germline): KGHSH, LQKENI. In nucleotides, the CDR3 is TGTGCCAGCTCGCGAAACTCCGGGACTAGCGGCATTTACGAGCAGTACTTC. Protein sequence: CASSRNSGTSGIYEQYF. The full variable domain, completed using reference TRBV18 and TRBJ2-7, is NAGVMQNPRHLVRRRGQEARLRCSPMKGHSHVYWYRQLPEEGLKFMVYLQKENIIDESGMPKERFSAEFPKEGPSILRIQQVVRGDSAAYFCASSRNSGTSGIYEQYFGPGTRLTVT.

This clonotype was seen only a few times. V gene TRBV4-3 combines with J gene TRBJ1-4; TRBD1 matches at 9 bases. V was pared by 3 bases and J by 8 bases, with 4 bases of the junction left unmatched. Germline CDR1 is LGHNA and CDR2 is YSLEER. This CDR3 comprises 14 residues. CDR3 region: CASSQDRGREKLFF. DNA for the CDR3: TGCGCCAGCAGCCAGGACAGGGGTAGAGAAAAACTGTTTTTT.

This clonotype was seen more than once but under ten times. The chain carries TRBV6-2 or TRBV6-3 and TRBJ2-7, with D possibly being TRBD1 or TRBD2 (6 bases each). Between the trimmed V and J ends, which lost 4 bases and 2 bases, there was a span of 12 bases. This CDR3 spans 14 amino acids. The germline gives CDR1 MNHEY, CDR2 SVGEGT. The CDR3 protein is CASSSAGHTYEQYF. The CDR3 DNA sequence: TGTGCCAGCAGTTCCGCGGGACACACCTACGAGCAGTACTTC.

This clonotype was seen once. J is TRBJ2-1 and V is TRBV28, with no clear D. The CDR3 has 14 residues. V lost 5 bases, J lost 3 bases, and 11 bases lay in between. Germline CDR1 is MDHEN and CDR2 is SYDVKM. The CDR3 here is CASSARQVYNEQFF. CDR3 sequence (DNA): TGTGCCAGCAGTGCTAGACAAGTCTACAATGAGCAGTTCTTC.

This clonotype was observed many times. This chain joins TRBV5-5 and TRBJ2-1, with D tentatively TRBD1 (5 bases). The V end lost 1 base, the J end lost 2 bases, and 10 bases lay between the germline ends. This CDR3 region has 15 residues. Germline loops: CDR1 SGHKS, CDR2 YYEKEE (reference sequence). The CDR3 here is CASSLYQGTYNEQFF. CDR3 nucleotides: TGTGCCAGCAGCTTGTATCAGGGAACCTACAATGAGCAGTTCTTC. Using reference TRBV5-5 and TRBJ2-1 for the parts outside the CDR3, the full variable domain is DAGVTQSPTHLIKTRGQQVTLRCSPISGHKSVSWYQQVLGQGPQFIFQYYEKEERGRGNFPDRFSARQFPNYSSELNVNALLLGDSALYLCASSLYQGTYNEQFFGPGTRLTVL.

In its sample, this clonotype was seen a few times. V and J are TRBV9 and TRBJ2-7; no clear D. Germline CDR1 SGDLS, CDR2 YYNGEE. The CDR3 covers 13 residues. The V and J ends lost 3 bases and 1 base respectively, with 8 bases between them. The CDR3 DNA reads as TGTGCCAGCAGCGACAGCTATTCCTACGAGCAGTACTTC. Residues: CASSDSYSYEQYF.

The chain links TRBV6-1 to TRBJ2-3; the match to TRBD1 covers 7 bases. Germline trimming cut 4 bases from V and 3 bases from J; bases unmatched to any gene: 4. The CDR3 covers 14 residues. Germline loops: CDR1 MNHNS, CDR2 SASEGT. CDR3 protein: CASSAVTGTDTQYF. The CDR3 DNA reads TGTGCCAGCAGTGCCGTGACAGGGACAGATACGCAGTATTTT.

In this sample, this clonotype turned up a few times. CDR3 bases: TGTGCCAGCAGCTTAACATCGGAGTATCAGCCCCAGCATTTT. It encodes CASSLTSEYQPQHF. The chain carries TRBV7-2 and TRBJ1-5; the D is unclear. The V gene lost 2 bases and the J gene lost 5 bases, with 10 bases spanning the gap. This CDR3 contains 14 residues. From germline, CDR1 is SGHTA and CDR2 FQGNSA.

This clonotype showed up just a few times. The CDR3 DNA sequence: TGTGCCAGCAGTTACGGGGGGACAGAACAAGAGACCCAGTACTTC. It translates to CASSYGGTEQETQYF. The genes are TRBV6-5 and TRBJ2-5; a possible D gene is TRBD1 (7 bases). The V and J ends lost 2 bases and 2 bases respectively, with 12 bases between them. The CDR3 sequence is 15 residues long. Germline CDR1 and CDR2: MNHEY and SVGAGI.

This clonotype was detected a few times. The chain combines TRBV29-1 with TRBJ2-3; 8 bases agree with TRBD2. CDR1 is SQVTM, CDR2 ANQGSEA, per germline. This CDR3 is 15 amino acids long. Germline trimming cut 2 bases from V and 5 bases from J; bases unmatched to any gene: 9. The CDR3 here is CSVEFSGATGDTQYF. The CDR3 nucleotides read TGCAGCGTTGAATTTAGCGGGGCCACCGGAGATACGCAGTATTTT.

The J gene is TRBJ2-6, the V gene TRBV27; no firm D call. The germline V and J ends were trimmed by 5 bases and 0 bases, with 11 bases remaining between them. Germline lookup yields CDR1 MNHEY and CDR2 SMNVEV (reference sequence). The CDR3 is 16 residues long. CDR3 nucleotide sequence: TGTGCCAGCAGTCCCTTATCAAGCTCTGGGGCCAACGTCCTGACTTTC. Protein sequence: CASSPLSSSGANVLTF.

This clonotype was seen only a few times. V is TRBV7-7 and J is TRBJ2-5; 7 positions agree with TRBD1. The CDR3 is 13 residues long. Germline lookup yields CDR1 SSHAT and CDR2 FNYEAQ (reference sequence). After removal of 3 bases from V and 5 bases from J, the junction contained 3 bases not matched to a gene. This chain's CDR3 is CASSLVQGETQYF. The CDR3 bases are TGTGCCAGCAGCTTGGTACAGGGGGAGACCCAGTACTTC.

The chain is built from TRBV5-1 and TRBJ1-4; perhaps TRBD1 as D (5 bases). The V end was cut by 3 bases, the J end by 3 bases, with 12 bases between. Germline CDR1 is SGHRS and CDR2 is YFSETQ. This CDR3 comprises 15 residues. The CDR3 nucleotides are TGCGCCAGCAGCTCTACCGGGACTTCTAATGAAAAACTGTTTTTT. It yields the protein CASSSTGTSNEKLFF.

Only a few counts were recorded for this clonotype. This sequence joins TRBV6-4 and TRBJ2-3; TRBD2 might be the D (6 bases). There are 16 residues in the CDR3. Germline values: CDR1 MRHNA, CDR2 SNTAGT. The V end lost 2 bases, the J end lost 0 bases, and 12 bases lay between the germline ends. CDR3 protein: CASSDGSSDSTDTQYF. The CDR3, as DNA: TGTGCCAGCAGTGACGGCTCTAGCGACAGCACAGATACGCAGTATTTT.

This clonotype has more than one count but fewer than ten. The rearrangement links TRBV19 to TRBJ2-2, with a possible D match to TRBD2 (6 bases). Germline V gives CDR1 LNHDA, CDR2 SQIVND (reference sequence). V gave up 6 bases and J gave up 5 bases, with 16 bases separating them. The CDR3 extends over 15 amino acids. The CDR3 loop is CASRTLAHKTGELFF. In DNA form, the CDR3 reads TGTGCCAGTAGGACTCTAGCGCACAAAACCGGGGAGCTGTTTTTT. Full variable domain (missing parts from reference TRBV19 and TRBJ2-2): DGGITQSPKYLFRKEGQNVTLSCEQNLNHDAMYWYRQDPGQGLRLIYYSQIVNDFQKGDIAEGYSVSREKKESFPLTVTSAQKNPTAFYLCASRTLAHKTGELFFGEGSRLTVL.